This entry is about one TCR beta chain. Its antigen is not known. A universal primer site was incorporated via template switching, and the cDNA contained unique molecular identifiers. TCRdb re-called the 5' RACE reads with MiXCR, one entry per CDR3 protein. This sample has about 790,000 distinct CDR3 sequences, with 15% to 20% found just once. The CDR3 spans 15 residues. Germline CDR1 and CDR2: LGHDT and YNNKEL (reference sequence). Germline trimming cut 2 bases from V and 6 bases from J; bases unmatched to any gene: 8. The data belong to a study of identical twins. Findings and limits, study-wide: Out-of-frame TCR alpha sharing in monozygotic twins exceeded recombination model predictions. Potential partial confounding of zero-insertion analyses by invariant MAIT and iNKT cells was noted.

This sample also belongs to another study, concerning T cells expressing NK-cell markers.

This TCR derives from a woman between 18 and 29 years old in good health. Sequencing used PBMCs. The chain carries TRBV3-1 and TRBJ2-7; TRBD1 matches 9 bases. In DNA form, the CDR3 reads TGTGCCAGCAGCCAACGCGGGACAGGGCAACGCGAGCAGTACTTC. This codes for CASSQRGTGQREQYF.